Sequencing of this T cell receptor beta chain was carried out in a study of response to subunit inactivated influenza vaccine. Findings of the study overall: Every seasonal influenza vaccination brings in few new T cells, the authors suggested.

In TCRdb, the RT-PCR reads were re-called with MiXCR into one record per CDR3 protein. Of fewer than 400,000 distinct CDR3 sequences in the sample, around a fifth are singletons; the top ten hold about 9.4%. Note on this clonotype: What it binds is not known.

Trimming stripped 0 bases from V and 4 bases from J, with 13 bases between. This CDR3 spans 16 amino acids. Per germline, CDR1 LGHNA and CDR2 YSLEER. V usage is TRBV4-3 and J usage is TRBJ2-4, with D perhaps matching TRBD1 or TRBD2 (5 bases each). The material was PBMCs from blood, obtained 21 months after vaccination. The sequence came from a man between 50 and 69 years old who received an inactivated influenza vaccine. CDR3 coding DNA: TGCGCCAGCAGCCAAGATGTATCCGGGGCAAAAAACATTCAGTACTTC. As protein: CASSQDVSGAKNIQYF.